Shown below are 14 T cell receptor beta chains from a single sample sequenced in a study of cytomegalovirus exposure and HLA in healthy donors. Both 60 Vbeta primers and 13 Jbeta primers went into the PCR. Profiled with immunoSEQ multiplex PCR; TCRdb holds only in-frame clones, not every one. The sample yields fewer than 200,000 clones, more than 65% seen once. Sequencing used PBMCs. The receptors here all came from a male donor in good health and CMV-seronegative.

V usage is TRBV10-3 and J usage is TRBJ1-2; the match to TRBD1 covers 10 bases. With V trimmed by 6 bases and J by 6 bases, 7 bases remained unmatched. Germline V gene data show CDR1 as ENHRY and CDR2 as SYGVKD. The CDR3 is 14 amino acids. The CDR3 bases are TGTGCCATCAGGTCGACAGGGGGCGCAAATGGCTACACCTTC. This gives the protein CAIRSTGGANGYTF.

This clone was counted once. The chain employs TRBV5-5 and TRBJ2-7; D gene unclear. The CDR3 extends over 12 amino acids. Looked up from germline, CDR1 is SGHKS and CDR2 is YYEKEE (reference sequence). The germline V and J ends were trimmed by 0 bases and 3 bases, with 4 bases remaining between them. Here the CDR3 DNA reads TGTGCCAGCAGCTTGGTTCGCTACGAGCAGTACTTC. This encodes CASSLVRYEQYF.

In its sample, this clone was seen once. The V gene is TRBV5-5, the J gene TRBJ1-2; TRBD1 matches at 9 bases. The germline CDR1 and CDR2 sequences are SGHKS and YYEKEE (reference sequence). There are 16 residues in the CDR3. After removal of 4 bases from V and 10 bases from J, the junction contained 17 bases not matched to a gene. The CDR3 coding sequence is TGTGCCAGCAGCAACCCGACGTCCCGGGACAGGGTTGACTACACCTTC. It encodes CASSNPTSRDRVDYTF.

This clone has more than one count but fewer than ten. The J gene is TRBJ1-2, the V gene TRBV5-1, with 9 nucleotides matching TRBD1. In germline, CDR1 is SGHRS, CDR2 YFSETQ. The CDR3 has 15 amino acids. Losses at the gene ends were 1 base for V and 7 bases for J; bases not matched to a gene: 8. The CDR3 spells CASSLNGGQGSGYTF. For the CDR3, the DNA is TGCGCCAGCAGCTTGAATGGGGGACAGGGCTCTGGCTACACCTTC. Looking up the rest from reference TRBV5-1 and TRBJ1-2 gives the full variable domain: KAGVTQTPRYLIKTRGQQVTLSCSPISGHRSVSWYQQTPGQGLQFLFEYFSETQRNKGNFPGRFSGRQFSNSRSEMNVSTLELGDSALYLCASSLNGGQGSGYTFGSGTRLTVV.

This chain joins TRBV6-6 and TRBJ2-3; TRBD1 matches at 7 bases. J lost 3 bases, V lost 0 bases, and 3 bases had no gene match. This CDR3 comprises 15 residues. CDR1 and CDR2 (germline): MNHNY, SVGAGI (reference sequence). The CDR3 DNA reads TGTGCCAGCAGTTACTCGACAGGGCTGACAGATACGCAGTATTTT. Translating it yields CASSYSTGLTDTQYF.

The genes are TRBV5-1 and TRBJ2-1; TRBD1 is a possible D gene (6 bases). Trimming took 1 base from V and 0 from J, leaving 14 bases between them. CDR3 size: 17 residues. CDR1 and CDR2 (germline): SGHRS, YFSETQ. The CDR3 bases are TGCGCCAGCAGCTTGTCCCCCACAGGGAGCTCCTACAATGAGCAGTTCTTC. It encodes CASSLSPTGSSYNEQFF.

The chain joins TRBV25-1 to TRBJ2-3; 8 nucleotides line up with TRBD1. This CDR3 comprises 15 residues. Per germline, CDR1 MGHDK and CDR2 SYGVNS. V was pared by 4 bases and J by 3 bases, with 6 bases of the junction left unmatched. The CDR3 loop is CASSGTGRRTDTQYF. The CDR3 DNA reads TGTGCCAGCAGTGGGACAGGGAGGAGAACAGATACGCAGTATTTT.

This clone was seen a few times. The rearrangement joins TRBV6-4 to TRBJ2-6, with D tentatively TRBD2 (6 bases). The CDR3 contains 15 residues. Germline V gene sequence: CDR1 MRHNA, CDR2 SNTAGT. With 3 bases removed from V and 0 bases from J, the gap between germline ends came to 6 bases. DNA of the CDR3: TGTGCCAGCAGTGAGCGGGGCTCTGGGGCCAACGTCCTGACTTTC. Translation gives CASSERGSGANVLTF.

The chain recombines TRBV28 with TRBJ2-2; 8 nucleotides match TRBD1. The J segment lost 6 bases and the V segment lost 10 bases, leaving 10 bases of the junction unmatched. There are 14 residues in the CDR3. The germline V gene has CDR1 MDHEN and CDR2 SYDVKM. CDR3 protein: CAIPKGQVSGELFF. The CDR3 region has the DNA TGTGCCATTCCAAAGGGACAGGTTTCCGGGGAGCTGTTTTTT.

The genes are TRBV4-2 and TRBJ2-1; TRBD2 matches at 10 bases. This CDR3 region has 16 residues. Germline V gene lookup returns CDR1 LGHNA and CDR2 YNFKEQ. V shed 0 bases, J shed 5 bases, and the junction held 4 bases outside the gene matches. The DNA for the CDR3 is TGTGCCAGCAGCCAAGAGACTAGCGGGTACCACAATGAGCAGTTCTTC. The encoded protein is CASSQETSGYHNEQFF.

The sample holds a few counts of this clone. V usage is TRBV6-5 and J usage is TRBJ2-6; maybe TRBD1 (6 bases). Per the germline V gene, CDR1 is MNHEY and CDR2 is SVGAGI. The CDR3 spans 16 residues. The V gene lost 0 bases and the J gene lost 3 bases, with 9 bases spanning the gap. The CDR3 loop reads CASSYSPGVGANVLTF. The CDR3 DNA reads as TGTGCCAGCAGTTACTCGCCAGGGGTTGGGGCCAACGTCCTGACTTTC.

As DNA, the CDR3 is TGTGCCAGCTCACCACAAGGTAGGGAGTACGAGCAGTACTTC. Translation gives CASSPQGREYEQYF. The chain has TRBV18 and TRBJ2-7; tentative D call: TRBD2 (5 bases). This CDR3 has 14 amino acids. Germline CDR1 reads KGHSH; CDR2 reads LQKENI. V lost 1 base to trimming and J lost 4 bases, with 11 bases between them.

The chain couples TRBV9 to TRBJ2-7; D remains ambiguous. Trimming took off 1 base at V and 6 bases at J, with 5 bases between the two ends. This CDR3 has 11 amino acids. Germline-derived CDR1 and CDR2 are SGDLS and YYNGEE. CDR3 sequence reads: CASSVPSEQYF. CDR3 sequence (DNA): TGTGCCAGCAGCGTACCCTCCGAGCAGTACTTC.

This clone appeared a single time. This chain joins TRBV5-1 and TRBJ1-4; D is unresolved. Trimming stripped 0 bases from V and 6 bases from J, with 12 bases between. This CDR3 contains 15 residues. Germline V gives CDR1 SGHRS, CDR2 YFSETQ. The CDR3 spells CASSLARRSDEKLFF. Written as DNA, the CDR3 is TGCGCCAGCAGCTTGGCACGGAGATCAGATGAAAAACTGTTTTTT.